Below are 23 T cell receptor beta chains sequenced from a single sample in a study of early T cells in non-severe SARS-CoV-2 infection. One entry per CDR3 protein, called by TCRdb with MiXCR from the 5' RACE reads. The sample yields 100,000 to 150,000 distinct CDR3 sequences, 14% to 15% seen once. Sequences were obtained from whole blood. The source is an adult who was a healthcare worker with PCR-confirmed SARS-CoV-2 infection or an uninfected control (not recorded which).

This clonotype was seen a few times. The chain recombines TRBV10-2 with TRBJ2-2, with D possibly matching TRBD1 (6 bases). V was pared by 2 bases and J by 6 bases, with 16 bases between. The germline V gene encodes CDR1 WSHSY and CDR2 SAAADI. This CDR3 contains 16 residues. CDR3 sequence (DNA): TGCGCCAGCAGTGAGACCCTACAGGGATGGGCCGGGGAGCTGTTTTTT. Protein product: CASSETLQGWAGELFF.

This clonotype was picked up a small number of times. V is TRBV20-1 and J is TRBJ2-2; 11 bases match TRBD1. The junction had 11 bases not matched to a gene; V was cut back by 6 bases and J by 5 bases. Germline values: CDR1 DFQATT, CDR2 SNEGSKA (reference sequence). This CDR3 has 16 amino acids. CDR3 amino acids: CSAPGQGVRRTGELFF. For the CDR3, the DNA is TGCAGTGCACCGGGACAGGGGGTTCGTCGGACCGGGGAGCTGTTTTTT.

To note about this clonotype: This may come from a read error, since a much larger clone is one base off. The rearrangement links TRBV30 to TRBJ1-1; no clear D gene. V was trimmed by 4 bases and J by 9 bases, leaving 18 bases between them. The CDR3 covers 13 residues. CDR1 GTSNPN and CDR2 SVGIG come from the germline V gene (reference sequence). DNA of the CDR3: TGTGCCTGGACGGACGGAGGGATAAAGAAAGCTTTCTTT. Its translation is CAWTDGGIKKAFF.

The chain couples TRBV29-1 to TRBJ1-2, with 7 nucleotides matching TRBD1. The CDR3 contains 13 residues. CDR1 and CDR2 (germline): SQVTM, ANQGSEA. V lost 2 bases and J lost 4; bases outside the gene matches: 4. The CDR3 is CSVESDRPYGYTF. The CDR3 nucleotides read TGCAGCGTTGAATCGGACAGGCCCTATGGCTACACCTTC. The complete variable domain, with remaining parts taken from reference TRBV29-1 and TRBJ1-2, reads SAVISQKPSRDICQRGTSLTIQCQVDSQVTMMFWYRQQPGQSLTLIATANQGSEATYESGFVIDKFPISRPNLTFSTLTVSNMSPEDSSIYLCSVESDRPYGYTFGSGTRLTVV.

This sequence joins TRBV7-9 and TRBJ1-4, with TRBD1 as a possible D gene (5 bases). The CDR3 is 15 residues long. Germline V gene data show CDR1 as SEHNR and CDR2 as FQNEAQ (reference sequence). V gave up 4 bases and J gave up 15 bases, with 24 bases separating them. CDR3 nucleotides: TGTGCCAGCAGCTGGGGAGGGATACGGGACTTCAAGATGTTTTTT. It specifies CASSWGGIRDFKMFF.

In its sample, this clonotype was seen many times. The V call is TRBV6-5, the J call TRBJ2-7; the D gene is possibly TRBD1 (5 bases). CDR1 and CDR2 (germline): MNHEY, SVGAGI. The CDR3 contains 17 residues. V dropped 6 bases and J dropped 1 base, with 22 bases sitting between them. CDR3 coding DNA: TGTGCCAGCAGCTACCGGTACTCCCAGCAGGGATCCTACGAGCAGTACTTC. Translation: CASSYRYSQQGSYEQYF.

The rearrangement uses TRBV4-1 and TRBJ2-5, with unresolved D. The CDR3 has 14 amino acids. Germline assignment: CDR1 MGHRA and CDR2 YSYEKL. Deletions cut 2 bases from V and 5 bases from J, with 12 bases between. For the CDR3, the DNA is TGCGCCAGCAGCCAAACTGCATTCGGGGAGACCCAGTACTTC. It is translated as CASSQTAFGETQYF.

The CDR3: CASSLRDSRFDEQYF. In DNA, the CDR3 is TGTGCCAGCAGCTTACGGGACAGCCGTTTCGACGAGCAGTACTTC. The V call is TRBV13, the J call TRBJ2-7; TRBD1 agrees at 7 bases. Germline assignment: CDR1 PRHDT and CDR2 FYEKMQ (reference sequence). This CDR3 comprises 15 residues. V lost 2 bases to trimming and J lost 5 bases; unmatched junction nucleotides: 9.

This clonotype was observed at least ten times. V gene TRBV3-1 combines with J gene TRBJ2-7; TRBD1 matches at 8 bases. Germline V gene lookup returns CDR1 LGHDT and CDR2 YNNKEL (reference sequence). V was clipped by 1 base and J by 0 bases; unmatched bases: 5. The CDR3 has 16 amino acids. The CDR3 nucleotides read TGTGCCAGCAGCCAAGGCCACGGACAGGGCTCCTACGAGCAGTACTTC. Its translation: CASSQGHGQGSYEQYF.

The chain uses TRBV7-6 and TRBJ2-3; D may match TRBD1 or TRBD2 (6 bases each). The CDR3 runs 14 residues. The germline gives CDR1 SGHVS, CDR2 FNYEAQ. V was pared by 2 bases and J by 2 bases, with 8 bases between. The CDR3 reads CASSLRGDTDTQYF. CDR3 sequence (DNA): TGTGCCAGCAGCTTAAGGGGGGACACAGATACGCAGTATTTT.

This clonotype was counted between two and nine times. The chain has TRBV4-1 and TRBJ2-7; possible D gene TRBD1, 5 bases. This CDR3 has 13 residues. Germline assignment: CDR1 MGHRA and CDR2 YSYEKL. V lost 3 bases and J lost 2, with 8 bases in between. In DNA, the CDR3 is TGCGCCAGCAGCCAGTCGACAGCCTACGAGCAGTACTTC. This sequence encodes CASSQSTAYEQYF.

The J gene is TRBJ1-1, the V gene TRBV27; TRBD1 aligns across 8 bases. The length of the CDR3 is 14 residues. V lost 3 bases, J lost 7 bases, and 7 bases stayed unmatched. Looked up from germline, CDR1 is MNHEY and CDR2 is SMNVEV (reference sequence). CDR3 DNA sequence: TGTGCCAGCAGTTTCGCCAGGGGGCCATATGAAGCTTTCTTT. Protein product: CASSFARGPYEAFF.

This clonotype was observed a handful of times. The V and J genes are TRBV7-3 and TRBJ1-1; D is ambiguous. The germline V gene has CDR1 SGHTA and CDR2 FQGTGA. The V end was cut by 2 bases, the J end by 5 bases, with 12 bases between. This CDR3 is built from 14 residues. This CDR3 reads CASSLDAGRTEAFF. CDR3 sequence (DNA): TGTGCCAGCAGCTTAGACGCCGGAAGAACTGAAGCTTTCTTT.

This clonotype was recorded once. The chain couples TRBV7-9 to TRBJ1-4; a possible D gene is TRBD1 (6 bases). Germline-derived CDR1 and CDR2 are SEHNR and FQNEAQ (reference sequence). V lost 1 base to trimming and J lost 7 bases, with 13 bases between them. CDR3 size: 15 residues. DNA of the CDR3: TGTGCCAGCAGCTTAGATTGGGGGGCCAGTGAAAAACTGTTTTTT. This gives the protein CASSLDWGASEKLFF. Variable domain in full (rest from reference TRBV7-9 and TRBJ1-4): DTGVSQNPRHKITKRGQNVTFRCDPISEHNRLYWYRQTLGQGPEFLTYFQNEAQLEKSRLLSDRFSAERPKGSFSTLEIQRTEQGDSAMYLCASSLDWGASEKLFFGSGTQLSVL.

This clonotype was observed a handful of times. V gene TRBV2 combines with J gene TRBJ1-5; D not certain. CDR3 length: 13 residues. Germline values: CDR1 SNHLY, CDR2 FYNNEI. Between the trimmed V and J ends, which lost 6 bases and 8 bases, there was a span of 14 bases. This CDR3 is CASREGRVEPQHF. Written as DNA, the CDR3 is TGTGCCAGCAGGGAGGGCAGAGTGGAGCCCCAGCATTTT.

This clonotype was counted many times. The chain couples TRBV7-3 to TRBJ1-1; D not resolved. This CDR3 spans 13 amino acids. V lost 5 bases and J lost 0, with 7 bases in between. CDR1 and CDR2 (germline): SGHTA, FQGTGA. The CDR3 here is CASSLQMNTEAFF. In DNA form, the CDR3 reads TGTGCCAGCAGCCTACAGATGAACACTGAAGCTTTCTTT.

There are a few counts of this clonotype. The rearrangement uses TRBV29-1 and TRBJ1-1; 8 nucleotides match TRBD1. Germline CDR1 SQVTM, CDR2 ANQGSEA. The CDR3 runs to 13 residues. The V and J ends lost 4 bases and 2 bases, in that order; junction bases with no gene match: 3. The CDR3 loop reads CSVGDRRNTEAFF. CDR3 DNA: TGCAGCGTTGGGGACAGGCGAAACACTGAAGCTTTCTTT.

The rearrangement links TRBV12-3 or TRBV12-4 to TRBJ1-2; possible D gene TRBD1, 5 bases. This CDR3 contains 15 residues. Trimming removed 0 bases at V and 6 bases at J, with 14 bases between. The CDR3 loop reads CASSLAPQGKHGYTF. The DNA of the CDR3 is TGTGCCAGCAGTTTAGCCCCGCAGGGTAAACATGGCTACACCTTC.

The rearrangement links TRBV7-6 to TRBJ1-4; D is unclear. The CDR3 has 13 residues. Deletions cut 6 bases from V and 8 bases from J, with 13 bases between. CDR1 and CDR2 from the germline V gene are SGHVS and FNYEAQ. The CDR3 sequence is CASREDVSEKLFF. The CDR3 coding sequence is TGTGCCAGCAGAGAGGACGTCAGCGAAAAACTGTTTTTT.

This clonotype was detected only a few times. The J gene is TRBJ2-1, the V gene TRBV5-1; 8 bases fit TRBD2. This CDR3 contains 15 residues. Trimming at V came to 0 bases and at J to 2 bases, leaving 1 base not matched to a gene. In germline, CDR1 is SGHRS, CDR2 YFSETQ. CDR3 loop: CASSLVSGAYNEQFF. The CDR3 region has the DNA TGCGCCAGCAGCTTGGTTAGCGGGGCCTACAATGAGCAGTTCTTC.

This clonotype came up a few times. CDR3 protein: CASGTSSYNEQFF. CDR3 in DNA: TGTGCCAGCGGGACGAGCTCCTACAATGAGCAGTTCTTC. This rearrangement joins TRBV7-3 to TRBJ2-1, with D perhaps TRBD1 or TRBD2 (5 bases each). CDR3 size: 13 residues. Germline lookup yields CDR1 SGHTA and CDR2 FQGTGA. V was cut by 8 bases and J by 0 bases, with 8 bases left in between.

This chain connects TRBV5-1 to TRBJ2-1; 13 nucleotides line up with TRBD2. Looked up from germline, CDR1 is SGHRS and CDR2 is YFSETQ. With 4 bases clipped from V and 8 bases from J, the junction kept 9 bases outside the gene matches. CDR3 length: 16 residues. The CDR3 sequence is CASSPPGLAGTHEQFF. The CDR3 DNA follows: TGCGCCAGCAGCCCTCCGGGACTAGCGGGGACCCATGAGCAGTTCTTC.

This clonotype was detected a few times. The J gene is TRBJ2-5, the V gene TRBV5-6; no reliable D call. Trimming cost V 1 base and J 1 base, with 8 bases left between them. This CDR3 contains 14 residues. Germline values: CDR1 SGHDT, CDR2 YYEEEE. CDR3 nucleotide sequence: TGTGCCAGCAGCTTGTTCGTTCGCCAAGAGACCCAGTACTTC. Encoded protein: CASSLFVRQETQYF.